This T cell receptor (beta chain) came from a study of OX40 agonist ivuxolimab in advanced cancers. On the study more broadly: Aged about 23 to 80 with a mean of approximately 60 years, they were 82.7% male. Three dose-escalation patients had partial responses: one with hepatocellular carcinoma and two with cutaneous melanoma. Under the entry rules, prior anti-PD-1, anti-PD-L1 or anti-CTLA-4 therapy was allowed, and approximately 40% had some.

Data came from immunoSEQ multiplex PCR; TCRdb stores just in-frame clones and leaves some out. This sample has around 84,000 clones; more than 70% occur once, and the top ten carry about 0.2%. The CDR3 covers 13 residues. Deletions cut 6 bases from V and 4 bases from J, with 12 bases between. Germline CDR1 reads MNHNY; CDR2 reads SVGAGI (reference sequence). About this clone: The antigen is undetermined.

Study-level findings and limits: Blood T cells, both CD4+ and CD8+, expanded clonally by week 6 at 0.1 to 3.0 mg/kg.

The genes are TRBV6-6 and TRBJ1-1; D gene ambiguous. This clonotype was obtained from an adult with an advanced solid tumor such as melanoma, head and neck, liver or kidney cancer. The input for sequencing was CD4+ or CD8+ T cells sorted from blood, taken in a trial of the OX40 agonist ivuxolimab. CDR3 residues: CASSPFRSTEAFF. In nucleotides, the CDR3 is TGTGCCAGCAGCCCCTTCCGGAGCACTGAAGCTTTCTTT.